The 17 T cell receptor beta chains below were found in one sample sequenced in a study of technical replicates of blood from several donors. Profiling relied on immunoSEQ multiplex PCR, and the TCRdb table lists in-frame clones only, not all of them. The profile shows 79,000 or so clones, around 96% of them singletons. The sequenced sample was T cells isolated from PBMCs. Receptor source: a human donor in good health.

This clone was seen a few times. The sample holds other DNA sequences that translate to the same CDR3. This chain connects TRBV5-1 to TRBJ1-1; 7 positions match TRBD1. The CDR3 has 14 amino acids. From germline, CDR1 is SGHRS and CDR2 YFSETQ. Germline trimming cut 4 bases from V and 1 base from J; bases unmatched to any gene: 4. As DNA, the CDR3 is TGCGCCAGCAGCCCTAGGACAGGGAACACTGAAGCTTTCTTT. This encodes CASSPRTGNTEAFF.

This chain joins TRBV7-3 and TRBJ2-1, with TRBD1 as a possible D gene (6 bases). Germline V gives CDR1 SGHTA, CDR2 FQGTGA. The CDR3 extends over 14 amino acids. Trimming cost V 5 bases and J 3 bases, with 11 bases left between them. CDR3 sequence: CASSQQGFYNEQFF. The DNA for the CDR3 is TGTGCCAGCAGCCAACAGGGTTTCTACAATGAGCAGTTCTTC. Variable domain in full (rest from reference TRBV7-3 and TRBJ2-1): GAGVSQTPSNKVTEKGKYVELRCDPISGHTALYWYRQSLGQGPEFLIYFQGTGAADDSGLPNDRFFAVRPEGSVSTLKIQRTERGDSAVYLCASSQQGFYNEQFFGPGTRLTVL.

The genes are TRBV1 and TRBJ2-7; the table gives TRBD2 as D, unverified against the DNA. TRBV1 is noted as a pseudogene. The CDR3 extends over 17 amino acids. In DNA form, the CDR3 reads TGCACCAGCAGCCAACTCGTTTTAGCGTCTAGTCTCTACGAGCAGTACTTC. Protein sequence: CTSSQLVLASSLYEQYF.

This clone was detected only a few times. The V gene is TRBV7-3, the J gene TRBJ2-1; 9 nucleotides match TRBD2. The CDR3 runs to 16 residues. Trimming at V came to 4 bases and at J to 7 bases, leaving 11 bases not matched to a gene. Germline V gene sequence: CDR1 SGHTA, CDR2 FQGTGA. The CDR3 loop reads CASSWVGGRALNEQFF. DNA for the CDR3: TGTGCCAGCAGCTGGGTAGGCGGGAGGGCCCTTAATGAGCAGTTCTTC.

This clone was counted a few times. The CDR3 spells CASRAVGGDGYTF. Here the CDR3 DNA reads TGTGCCAGCAGGGCCGTCGGGGGGGATGGCTACACCTTC. The rearrangement joins TRBV27 to TRBJ1-2, with a possible D match to TRBD1 (5 bases). V lost 6 bases, J lost 6 bases, and 14 bases lay in between. This CDR3 is built from 13 residues. Germline V gives CDR1 MNHEY, CDR2 SMNVEV (reference sequence).

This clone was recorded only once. CDR3 bases: TGTGCCAGTAGGTGGGACAGTAACTATGGCTACACCTTC. It translates to CASRWDSNYGYTF. The chain carries TRBV19 and TRBJ1-2, with TRBD1 matching over 7 bases. Germline V lookup: CDR1 LNHDA, CDR2 SQIVND (reference sequence). CDR3 length equals 13 residues. V was clipped by 6 bases and J by 1 base; unmatched bases: 2.

CDR3 nucleotides: TGTGCCAGCAGCCCCACGGGGAACGGGGAGCTGTTTTTT. It is translated as CASSPTGNGELFF. V is TRBV13 and J is TRBJ2-2, with a weak D call TRBD2 (5 bases). The CDR3 sequence is 13 residues long. The germline V gene has CDR1 PRHDT and CDR2 FYEKMQ (reference sequence). The V gene lost 5 bases and the J gene lost 7 bases, with 11 bases spanning the gap.

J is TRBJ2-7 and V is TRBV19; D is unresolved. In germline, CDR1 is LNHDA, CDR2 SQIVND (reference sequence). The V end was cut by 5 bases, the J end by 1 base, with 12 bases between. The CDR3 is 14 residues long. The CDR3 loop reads CASSELRNSYEQYF. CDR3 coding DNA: TGTGCCAGTAGTGAACTACGTAATTCCTACGAGCAGTACTTC. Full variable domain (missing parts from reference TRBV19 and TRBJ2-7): DGGITQSPKYLFRKEGQNVTLSCEQNLNHDAMYWYRQDPGQGLRLIYYSQIVNDFQKGDIAEGYSVSREKKESFPLTVTSAQKNPTAFYLCASSELRNSYEQYFGPGTRLTVT.

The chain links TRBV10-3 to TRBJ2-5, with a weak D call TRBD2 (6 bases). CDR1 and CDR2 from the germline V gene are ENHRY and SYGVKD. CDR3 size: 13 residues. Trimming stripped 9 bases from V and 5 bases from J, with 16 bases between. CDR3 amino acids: CAISDGGRETQYF. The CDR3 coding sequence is TGTGCCATTTCAGACGGGGGTAGGGAGACCCAGTACTTC.

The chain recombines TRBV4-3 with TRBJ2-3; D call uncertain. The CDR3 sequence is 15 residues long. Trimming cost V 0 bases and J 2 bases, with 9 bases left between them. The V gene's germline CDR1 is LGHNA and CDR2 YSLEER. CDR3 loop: CASSQETSYTDTQYF. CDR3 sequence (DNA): TGCGCCAGCAGCCAAGAAACGAGTTACACAGATACGCAGTATTTT.

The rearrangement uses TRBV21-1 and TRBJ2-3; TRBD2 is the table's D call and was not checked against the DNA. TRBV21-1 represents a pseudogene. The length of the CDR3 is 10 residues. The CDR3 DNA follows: TGTGCCAGCAGTCGGAGAACGCAGTATTTT. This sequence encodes CASSRRTQYF.

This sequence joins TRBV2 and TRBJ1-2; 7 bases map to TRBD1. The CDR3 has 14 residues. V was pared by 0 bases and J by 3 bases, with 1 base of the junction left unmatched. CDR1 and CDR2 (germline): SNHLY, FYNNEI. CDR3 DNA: TGTGCCAGCAGTGAAGCCAGGGGGGACTATGGCTACACCTTC. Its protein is CASSEARGDYGYTF. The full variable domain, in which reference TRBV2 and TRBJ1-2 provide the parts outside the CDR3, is EPEVTQTPSHQVTQMGQEVILRCVPISNHLYFYWYRQILGQKVEFLVSFYNNEISEKSEIFDDQFSVERPDGSNFTLKIRSTKLEDSAMYFCASSEARGDYGYTFGSGTRLTVV.

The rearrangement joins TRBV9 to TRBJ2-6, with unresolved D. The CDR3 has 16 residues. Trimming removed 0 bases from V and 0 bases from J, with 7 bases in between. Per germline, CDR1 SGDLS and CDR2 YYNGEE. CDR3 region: CASSVGAYSGANVLTF. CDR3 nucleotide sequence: TGTGCCAGCAGCGTAGGGGCCTACTCTGGGGCCAACGTCCTGACTTTC. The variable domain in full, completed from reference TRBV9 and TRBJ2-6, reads DSGVTQTPKHLITATGQRVTLRCSPRSGDLSVYWYQQSLDQGLQFLIQYYNGEERAKGNILERFSAQQFPDLHSELNLSSLELGDSALYFCASSVGAYSGANVLTFGAGSRLTVL.

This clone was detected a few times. The CDR3 coding sequence is TGCAGTGCTTCCCAGGACTATGGCTACACCTTC. Amino acid sequence: CSASQDYGYTF. V usage is TRBV20-1 and J usage is TRBJ1-2, with D unclear. Germline CDR1 is DFQATT and CDR2 is SNEGSKA (reference sequence). The CDR3 totals 11 residues. V dropped 5 bases and J dropped 3 bases, with 7 bases sitting between them.

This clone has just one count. CDR3 nucleotides: TGCGCCAGCAGCCAAACGACAGGGAAAGAGACCCAGTACTTC. Amino acid sequence: CASSQTTGKETQYF. This rearrangement joins TRBV4-1 to TRBJ2-5; 7 positions agree with TRBD1. Germline V gene lookup returns CDR1 MGHRA and CDR2 YSYEKL. J gave up 3 bases and V 2 bases, and 3 bases lay outside the gene matches. The CDR3 totals 14 residues.

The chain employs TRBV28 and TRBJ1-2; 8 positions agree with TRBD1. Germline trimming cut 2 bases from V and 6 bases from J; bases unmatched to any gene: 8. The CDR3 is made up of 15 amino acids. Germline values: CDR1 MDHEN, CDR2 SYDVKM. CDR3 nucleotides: TGTGCCAGCAGTTTAAACAGGGGGTTGGAAGATGGCTACACCTTC. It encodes CASSLNRGLEDGYTF.

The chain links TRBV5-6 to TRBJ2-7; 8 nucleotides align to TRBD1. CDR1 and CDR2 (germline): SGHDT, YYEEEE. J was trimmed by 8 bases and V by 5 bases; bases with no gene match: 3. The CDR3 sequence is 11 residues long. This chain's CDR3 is CASRTGDQQYF. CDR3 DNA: TGTGCCAGCAGGACAGGGGATCAGCAGTACTTC.